This T cell receptor (beta chain) was sequenced in a study of shared clonotypes between healthy human individuals. Regarding the study as a whole: Richness estimates generally favored naive over memory subsets.

The CDR3 sequence is 13 residues long. The germline gives CDR1 SNHLY, CDR2 FYNNEI. V shed 11 bases and J shed 2 bases, with 15 bases lying between them. How the authors handled the data: ImmunoSEQ sequences covered only the junction and lacked quality scores; filtering therefore differed. Some clones are missing from TCRdb's copy, which holds only in-frame ones; the method was immunoSEQ multiplex PCR. V and J calls and clone size are copied from that table; D and trimming were computed from the DNA. The sample yields about 710,000 clones, around 78% seen once. This clone was detected a few times. Its antigen remains unidentified.

The TCR sequence derives from a woman aged 25-40 years in good health. Specimen: memory CD4+ T cells sorted from blood. The subset: CD45RA-negative fraction. The chain links TRBV2 to TRBJ2-5, with a tentative D call TRBD1 (5 bases). DNA of the CDR3: TGTGCCCAAGGGGATGAACAGCAAGAGACCCAGTACTTC. It encodes CAQGDEQQETQYF. Complete variable domain (other parts from reference TRBV2 and TRBJ2-5): EPEVTQTPSHQVTQMGQEVILRCVPISNHLYFYWYRQILGQKVEFLVSFYNNEISEKSEIFDDQFSVERPDGSNFTLKIRSTKLEDSAMYFCAQGDEQQETQYFGPGTRLLVL.